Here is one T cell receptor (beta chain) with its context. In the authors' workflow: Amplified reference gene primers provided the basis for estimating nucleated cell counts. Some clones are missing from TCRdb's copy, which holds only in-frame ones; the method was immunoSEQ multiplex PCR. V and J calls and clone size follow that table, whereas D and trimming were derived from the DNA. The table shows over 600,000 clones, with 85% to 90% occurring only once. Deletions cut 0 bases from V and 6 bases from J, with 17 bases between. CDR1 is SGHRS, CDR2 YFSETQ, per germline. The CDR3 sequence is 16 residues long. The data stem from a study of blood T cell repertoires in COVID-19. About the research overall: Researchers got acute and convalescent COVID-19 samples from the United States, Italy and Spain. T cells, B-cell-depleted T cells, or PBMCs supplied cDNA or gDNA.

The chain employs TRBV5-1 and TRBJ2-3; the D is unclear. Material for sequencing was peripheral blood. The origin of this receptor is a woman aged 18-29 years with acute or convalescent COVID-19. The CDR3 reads CASSLAATSDGDTQYF. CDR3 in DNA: TGCGCCAGCAGCTTGGCCGCGACGTCTGACGGGGATACGCAGTATTTT.